This T cell receptor beta chain emerged from a study of shared T cell receptors in the human thymus. J gave up 6 bases and V 5 bases, and 9 bases lay outside the gene matches. CDR1 and CDR2 (germline): MNHEY, SMNVEV (reference sequence). The CDR3 runs to 15 residues. The table came from immunoSEQ multiplex PCR; TCRdb's copy has only in-frame clones and leaves some out. The top ten hold 0.013% of the sample, which has approximately 490,000 clones, more than 75% seen once. The sample also formed part of further work on human thymus T cells. That publication notes: Resections obtained during corrective heart surgery supplied the thymus tissue.

The chain combines TRBV27 with TRBJ2-7; 11 bases align to TRBD2. This receptor was identified in a boy under two years old with a congenital heart defect. Sequenced material: thymocytes. CDR3 amino acids: CASSLIPGTSGEQYF. Here the CDR3 DNA reads TGTGCCAGCAGTCTAATCCCCGGGACTAGCGGCGAGCAGTACTTC.